This T cell receptor (beta chain) is from a study of T cells after yellow fever vaccination. Study-wide findings and caveats: Though weaker, the secondary response peaked faster, on day 5 versus 15. Reappearance after the booster was observed for most primary-vaccination clones (around 95% CD4, about 91% CD8).

The study made its TCR cDNA through 5'RACE template switching. That step introduced a universal primer site along with UMIs. A single record per CDR3 protein comes from TCRdb applying MiXCR to the 5' RACE reads. Of more than 450,000 distinct CDR3 sequences detected, about a fifth appear once; the ten largest clones hold 16%. The ends were cut back, 6 bases at V and 4 bases at J, with 12 bases in the middle. The length of the CDR3 is 13 residues. CDR1 and CDR2 from the germline V gene are DFQATT and SNEGSKA (reference sequence). This clonotype showed up just once. Its antigen is not identified. This clonotype was sampled from a man between 18 and 29 years old who received the YFV17D yellow fever vaccine. This specimen was PBMCs, taken roughly 20 days after the first yellow fever vaccination. The chain couples TRBV20-1 to TRBJ2-2; possibly TRBD2 for D (6 bases). The CDR3 protein is CSAFGLFTGELFF. CDR3 nucleotides: TGCAGTGCCTTTGGACTATTCACCGGGGAGCTGTTTTTT.